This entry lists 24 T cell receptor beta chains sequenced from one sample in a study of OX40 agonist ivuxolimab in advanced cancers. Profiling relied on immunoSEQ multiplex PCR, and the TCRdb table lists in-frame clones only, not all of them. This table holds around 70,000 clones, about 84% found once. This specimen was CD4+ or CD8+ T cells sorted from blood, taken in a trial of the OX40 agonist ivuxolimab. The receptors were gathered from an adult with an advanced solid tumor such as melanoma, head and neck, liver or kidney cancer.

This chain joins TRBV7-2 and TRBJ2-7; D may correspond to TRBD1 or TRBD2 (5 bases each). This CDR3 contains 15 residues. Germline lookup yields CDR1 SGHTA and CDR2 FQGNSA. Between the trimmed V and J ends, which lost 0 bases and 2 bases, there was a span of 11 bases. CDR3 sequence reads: CASSLASGTAYEQYF. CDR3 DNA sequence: TGTGCCAGCAGCTTAGCATCCGGGACGGCCTACGAGCAGTACTTC.

CDR3 residues: CASSLGGEPNEQFF. CDR3 sequence (DNA): TGTGCCAGCTCACTCGGGGGGGAACCCAATGAGCAGTTCTTC. The V call is TRBV18, the J call TRBJ2-1; 8 bases match TRBD2. This CDR3 comprises 14 residues. From germline, CDR1 is KGHSH and CDR2 LQKENI. The trim removed 4 bases at V and 6 bases at J, leaving 5 bases unmatched.

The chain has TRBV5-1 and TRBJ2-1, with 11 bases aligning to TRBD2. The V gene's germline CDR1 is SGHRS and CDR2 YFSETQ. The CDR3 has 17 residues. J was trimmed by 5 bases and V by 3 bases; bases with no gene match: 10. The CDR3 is CASSSRLAGGPHNEQFF. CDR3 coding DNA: TGCGCCAGCAGCTCCCGTTTAGCGGGAGGGCCCCACAATGAGCAGTTCTTC. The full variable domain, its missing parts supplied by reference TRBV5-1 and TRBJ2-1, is KAGVTQTPRYLIKTRGQQVTLSCSPISGHRSVSWYQQTPGQGLQFLFEYFSETQRNKGNFPGRFSGRQFSNSRSEMNVSTLELGDSALYLCASSSRLAGGPHNEQFFGPGTRLTVL.

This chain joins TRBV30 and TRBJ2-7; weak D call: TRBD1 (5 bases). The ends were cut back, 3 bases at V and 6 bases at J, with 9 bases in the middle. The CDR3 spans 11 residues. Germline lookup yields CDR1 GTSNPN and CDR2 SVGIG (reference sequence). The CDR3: CAWRFRGEQYF. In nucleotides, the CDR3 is TGTGCCTGGAGGTTTAGGGGCGAGCAGTACTTC.

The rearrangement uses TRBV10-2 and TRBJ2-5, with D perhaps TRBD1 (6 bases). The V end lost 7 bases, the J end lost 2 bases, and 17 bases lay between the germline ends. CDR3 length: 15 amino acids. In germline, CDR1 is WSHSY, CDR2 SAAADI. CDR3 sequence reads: CASTGGQGWQETQYF. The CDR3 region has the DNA TGCGCCAGCACCGGTGGGCAGGGGTGGCAAGAGACCCAGTACTTC.

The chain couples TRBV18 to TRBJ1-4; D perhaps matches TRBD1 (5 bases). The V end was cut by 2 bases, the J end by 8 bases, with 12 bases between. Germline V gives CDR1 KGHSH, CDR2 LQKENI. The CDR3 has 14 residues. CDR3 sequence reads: CASSPDRAREKLFF. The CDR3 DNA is TGTGCCAGCTCACCAGACAGAGCAAGAGAAAAACTGTTTTTT. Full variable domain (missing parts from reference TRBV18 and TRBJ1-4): NAGVMQNPRHLVRRRGQEARLRCSPMKGHSHVYWYRQLPEEGLKFMVYLQKENIIDESGMPKERFSAEFPKEGPSILRIQQVVRGDSAAYFCASSPDRAREKLFFGSGTQLSVL.

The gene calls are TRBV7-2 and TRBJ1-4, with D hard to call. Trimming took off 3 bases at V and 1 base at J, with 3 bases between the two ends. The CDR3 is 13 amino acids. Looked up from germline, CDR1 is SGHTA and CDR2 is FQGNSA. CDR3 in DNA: TGTGCCAGCAGCTTCGGAACTAATGAAAAACTGTTTTTT. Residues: CASSFGTNEKLFF.

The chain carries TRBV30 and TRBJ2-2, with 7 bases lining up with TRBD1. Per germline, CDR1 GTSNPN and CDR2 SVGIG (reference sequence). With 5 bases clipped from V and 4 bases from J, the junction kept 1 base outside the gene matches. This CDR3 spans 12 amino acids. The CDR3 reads CAWGTVTGELFF. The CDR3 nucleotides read TGTGCCTGGGGGACAGTCACCGGGGAGCTGTTTTTT.

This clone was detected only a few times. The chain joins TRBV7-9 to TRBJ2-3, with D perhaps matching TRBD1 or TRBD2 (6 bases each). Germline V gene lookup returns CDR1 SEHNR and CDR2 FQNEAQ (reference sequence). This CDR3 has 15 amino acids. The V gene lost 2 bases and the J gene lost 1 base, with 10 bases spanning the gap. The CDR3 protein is CASSLMEGGTDTQYF. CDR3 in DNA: TGTGCCAGCAGCTTAATGGAGGGGGGCACAGATACGCAGTATTTT.

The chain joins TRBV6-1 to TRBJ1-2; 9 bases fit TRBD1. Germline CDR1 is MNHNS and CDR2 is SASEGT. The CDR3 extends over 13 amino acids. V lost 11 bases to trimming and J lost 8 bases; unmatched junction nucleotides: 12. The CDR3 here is CAVRDGGQGGYTF. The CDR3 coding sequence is TGTGCCGTGAGGGACGGCGGACAGGGGGGCTACACCTTC.

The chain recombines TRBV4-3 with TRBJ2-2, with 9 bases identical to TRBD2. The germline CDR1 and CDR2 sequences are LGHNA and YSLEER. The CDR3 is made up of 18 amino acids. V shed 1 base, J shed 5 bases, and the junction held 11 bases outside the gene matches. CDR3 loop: CASSQGRLAGSGTGELFF. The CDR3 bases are TGCGCCAGCAGCCAAGGACGCCTAGCGGGGTCCGGGACCGGGGAGCTGTTTTTT.

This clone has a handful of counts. The CDR3 region has the DNA TGTGCCAGCAGTGAACCAGGGGGAAACACCATATATTTT. Encoded protein: CASSEPGGNTIYF. The chain joins TRBV25-1 to TRBJ1-3; TRBD1 is a possible D gene (5 bases). CDR1 is MGHDK and CDR2 is SYGVNS in the germline V gene. With 2 bases removed from V and 4 bases from J, the gap between germline ends came to 6 bases. The CDR3 runs to 13 residues.

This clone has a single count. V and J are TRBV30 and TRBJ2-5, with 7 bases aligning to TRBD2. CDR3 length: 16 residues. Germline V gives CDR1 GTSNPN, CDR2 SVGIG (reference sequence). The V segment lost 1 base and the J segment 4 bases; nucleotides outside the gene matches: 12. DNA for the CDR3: TGTGCCTGGAGTGGCCCCCCCCGGGGGGTTGGAGAGACCCAGTACTTC. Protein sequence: CAWSGPPRGVGETQYF.

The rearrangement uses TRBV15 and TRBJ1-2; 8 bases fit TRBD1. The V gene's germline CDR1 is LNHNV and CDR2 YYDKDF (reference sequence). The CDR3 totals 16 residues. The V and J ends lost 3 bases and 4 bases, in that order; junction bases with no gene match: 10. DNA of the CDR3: TGTGCCACCAGCAGGGGGCAGGGGGCTTCAAGCTATGGCTACACCTTC. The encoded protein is CATSRGQGASSYGYTF.

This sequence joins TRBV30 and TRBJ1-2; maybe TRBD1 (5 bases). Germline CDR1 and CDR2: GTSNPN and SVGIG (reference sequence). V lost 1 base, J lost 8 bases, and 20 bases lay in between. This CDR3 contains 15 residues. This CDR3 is CAWSALPWQGGGYTF. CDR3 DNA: TGTGCCTGGAGTGCTCTCCCCTGGCAGGGCGGAGGCTACACCTTC.

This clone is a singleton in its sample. CDR3 sequence reads: CASSFIPSSGYNEQFF. In DNA form, the CDR3 reads TGTGCCAGCAGCTTCATCCCCTCTAGCGGGTACAATGAGCAGTTCTTC. The chain links TRBV7-2 to TRBJ2-1; TRBD2 agrees at 8 bases. CDR3 length: 16 amino acids. With 3 bases clipped from V and 4 bases from J, the junction kept 8 bases outside the gene matches. Germline V gene lookup returns CDR1 SGHTA and CDR2 FQGNSA.

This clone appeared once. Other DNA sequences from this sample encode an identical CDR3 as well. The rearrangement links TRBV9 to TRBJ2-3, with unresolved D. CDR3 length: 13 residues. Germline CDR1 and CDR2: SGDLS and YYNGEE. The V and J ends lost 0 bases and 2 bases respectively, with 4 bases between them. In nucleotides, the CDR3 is TGTGCCAGCAGCGTAGGCCCCACAGATACGCAGTATTTT. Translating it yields CASSVGPTDTQYF.

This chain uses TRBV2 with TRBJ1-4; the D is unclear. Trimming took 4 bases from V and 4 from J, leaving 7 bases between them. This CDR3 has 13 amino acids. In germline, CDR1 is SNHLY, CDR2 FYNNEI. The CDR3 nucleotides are TGTGCCAGCAGTGGTAACCTTAATGAAAAACTGTTTTTT. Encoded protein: CASSGNLNEKLFF.

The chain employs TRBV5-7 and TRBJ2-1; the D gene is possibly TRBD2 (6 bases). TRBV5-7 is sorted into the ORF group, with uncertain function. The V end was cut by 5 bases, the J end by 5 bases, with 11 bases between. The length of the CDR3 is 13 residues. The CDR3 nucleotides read TGTGCCAGCAGACCGGGACTTGACAATGAGCAGTTCTTC. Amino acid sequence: CASRPGLDNEQFF.

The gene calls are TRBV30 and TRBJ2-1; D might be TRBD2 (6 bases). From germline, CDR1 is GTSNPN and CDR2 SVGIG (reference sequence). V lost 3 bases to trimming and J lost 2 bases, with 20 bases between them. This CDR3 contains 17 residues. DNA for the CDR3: TGTGCCTGGAGGGGAACCAAGCCGGGACTCACCTACAATGAGCAGTTCTTC. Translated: CAWRGTKPGLTYNEQFF. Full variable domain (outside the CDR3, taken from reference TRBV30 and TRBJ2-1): SQTIHQWPATLVQPVGSPLSLECTVEGTSNPNLYWYRQAAGRGLQLLFYSVGIGQISSEVPQNLSASRPQDRQFILSSKKLLLSDSGFYLCAWRGTKPGLTYNEQFFGPGTRLTVL.

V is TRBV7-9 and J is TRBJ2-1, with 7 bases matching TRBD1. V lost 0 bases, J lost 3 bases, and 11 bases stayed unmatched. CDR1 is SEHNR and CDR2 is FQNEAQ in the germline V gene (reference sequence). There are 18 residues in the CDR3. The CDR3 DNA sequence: TGTGCCAGCAGCTTAGCGAGTTACCTCAGGGGGTTCTACAATGAGCAGTTCTTC. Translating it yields CASSLASYLRGFYNEQFF.

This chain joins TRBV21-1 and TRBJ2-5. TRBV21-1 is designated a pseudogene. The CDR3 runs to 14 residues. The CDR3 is CASSKYRYQETQYF. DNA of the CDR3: TGTGCCAGCAGCAAATATAGGTACCAAGAGACCCAGTACTTC.

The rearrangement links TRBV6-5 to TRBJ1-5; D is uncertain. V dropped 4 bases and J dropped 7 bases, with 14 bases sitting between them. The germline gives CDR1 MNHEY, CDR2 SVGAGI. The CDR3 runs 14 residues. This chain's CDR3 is CASSLLGIGQPQHF. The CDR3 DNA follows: TGTGCCAGCAGTTTGCTGGGGATTGGGCAGCCCCAGCATTTT.

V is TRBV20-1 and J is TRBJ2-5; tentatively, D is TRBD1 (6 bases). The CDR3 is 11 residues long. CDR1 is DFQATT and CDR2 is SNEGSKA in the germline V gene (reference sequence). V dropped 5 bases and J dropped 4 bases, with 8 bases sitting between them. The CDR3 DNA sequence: TGCAGTGCTGGGGGCAGAGAGACCCAGTACTTC. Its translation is CSAGGRETQYF.